This TCR beta chain was found in a study of identical twins. Findings of the study overall: Models predicted less out-of-frame TCR alpha sharing in monozygotic twins than was found.

This clonotype was seen ten or more times. Its antigen is unidentified. Trimming cost V 0 bases and J 0 bases, with 9 bases left between them. The CDR3 runs to 16 residues. Germline CDR1 is LNHNV and CDR2 is YYDKDF (reference sequence). Addition of a universal primer site occurred through template switching, and cDNA carried unique molecular identifiers. TCRdb ran MiXCR on the 5' RACE reads and lists one entry per CDR3 protein. The repertoire has around 280,000 distinct CDR3 sequences, about 8.1% of them found once; the top ten carry approximately 2%. These records were also assigned to another study, of yellow fever vaccine responses in identical twins.

V is TRBV15 and J is TRBJ1-5; D call uncertain. Sequencing was done on a sample of memory (CD45RO+) T cells sorted from blood. The source of this sequence is a young woman in good health. As DNA, the CDR3 is TGTGCCACCAGCAGAGAGCAGGCTATTAGCAATCAGCCCCAGCATTTT. Amino acid sequence: CATSREQAISNQPQHF.